This T cell receptor (beta chain) was sequenced during a study of T cells in Graves' hyperthyroidism and ophthalmopathy. The PBMCs were sourced from fresh peripheral blood (10 ml). TCR beta CDR3 regions were amplified from RNA. The HTBI primer set was used in a first-round RT-PCR of the TCR CDR3. TCRdb analysed the multiplex PCR reads with MiXCR anew, one entry per CDR3 protein. This table holds a few hundred thousand distinct CDR3 sequences, around 20% found once. This clonotype was picked up many times. Its antigen is unknown. Findings of the study overall: Before onset, by a median of approximately 5.9 months, the model predicted ophthalmopathy. Ophthalmopathy was told apart from stable hyperthyroidism by a 13 V-J model.

The sample was blood. The origin of this receptor is a man aged 40-50 years with Graves' hyperthyroidism.

The CDR3, as DNA: TGTGCCAGCAGCCAGGACAGGGAGAGGGGCTACACCTTC. It is translated as CASSQDRERGYTF. The chain has TRBV4-2 and TRBJ1-2, with TRBD1 matching over 8 bases. The V gene end was trimmed by 3 bases and the J gene end by 8 bases; junction bases not matched to a gene: 5. The CDR3 has 13 amino acids. The germline V gene encodes CDR1 LGHNA and CDR2 YNFKEQ.